This T cell receptor beta chain is drawn from a study of tumor-infiltrating lymphocytes in primary liver carcinoma. Overall study: Primary liver carcinomas in the patients were surgically resected. Staging placed the tumors at T1-T3 N0M0, and they measured about 4.2 to 10 cm across.

From 500 ng total RNA, TCR beta cDNA was generated with a primer in the constant region. Nested multiplex PCR, run for three rounds with slightly modified ARM-PCR, yielded TCR beta libraries. It was with TRBV1-TRBV30 forward primers and a C-beta reverse primer that the first two PCR rounds were run, at approximately 10 cycles each. One entry per CDR3 protein, called by TCRdb with MiXCR from the multiplex PCR reads. The sample shows approximately 330,000 distinct CDR3 sequences, about 61% of them seen only once. Germline CDR1 reads LGHNA; CDR2 reads YSLEER. V shed 3 bases and J shed 0 bases, with 7 bases lying between them. CDR3 length: 14 amino acids. The study extracted blood RNA from unsorted whole blood and also extracted germline DNA. Every patient had chronic HBV infection and was treatment-naive. To note about this clonotype: The antigen is not known.

Study findings and constraints: Tumor top-250-clone fractions significantly exceeded those of blood (p = 0.039).

Material for sequencing was peripheral blood. The rearrangement uses TRBV4-3 and TRBJ2-3; D unresolved. The sequence was obtained from a middle-aged man with primary liver carcinoma and hepatitis B virus infection. The CDR3 sequence: CASSHYPSTDTQYF. The CDR3 coding sequence is TGCGCCAGCAGCCATTATCCTAGCACAGATACGCAGTATTTT.